Below are 8 T cell receptor beta chains sequenced from a single sample in a study of vaccination and CD4 T cells after COVID-19. The Oncomine TCR Beta short-read assay was what sequenced the DNA obtained from cultured CD4+ T cells. TCRdb analysed the PCR reads with MiXCR anew, one entry per CDR3 protein. The sample yields some 11,000 distinct CDR3 sequences, roughly 30% seen once. For these receptors, no antigen is known. As for treatment: approximately nine-day PBMC culture with coronavirus spike peptide pools or control peptides (ViraFEST assay). The sequences come from CD4+ T cells from blood, cultured in vitro, collected before SARS-CoV-2 vaccination. These receptor sequences come from a human donor who received a COVID-19 vaccine.

This CDR3 reads CSASHRAGGRLETQYF. As DNA, the CDR3 is TGCAGTGCTAGTCATAGGGCGGGAGGAAGGCTAGAGACCCAGTACTTC. The chain employs TRBV20-1 and TRBJ2-5; 8 positions match TRBD2. The CDR3 spans 16 residues. CDR1 and CDR2 from the germline V gene are DFQATT and SNEGSKA (reference sequence). V dropped 3 bases and J dropped 4; count of bases not matched to a gene: 13.

This clonotype has a handful of counts. The CDR3 sequence is CAFRDTNNSPLHF. The CDR3 nucleotides are TGTGCCTTCCGGGATACTAATAATTCACCCCTCCACTTT. The genes are TRBV30 and TRBJ1-6; D gene uncertain. Trimming took off 7 bases at V and 5 bases at J, with 12 bases between the two ends. Germline CDR1 GTSNPN, CDR2 SVGIG (reference sequence). The CDR3 runs to 13 residues.

CDR3 residues: CASSLDRNGYTF. The CDR3 DNA is TGTGCCAGCAGCTTAGACAGAAATGGCTACACCTTC. The chain couples TRBV11-3 to TRBJ1-2; D unclear. V was clipped by 0 bases and J by 6 bases, with 5 bases between them. The CDR3 contains 12 residues. Germline assignment: CDR1 SGHNT and CDR2 YENEEA. Looking up the rest from reference TRBV11-3 and TRBJ1-2 gives the full variable domain: EAGVVQSPRYKIIEKKQPVAFWCNPISGHNTLYWYLQNLGQGPELLIRYENEEAVDDSQLPKDRFSAERLKGVDSTLKIQPAELGDSAVYLCASSLDRNGYTFGSGTRLTVV.

The J gene is TRBJ2-3, the V gene TRBV4-2, with a possible D match to TRBD2 (6 bases). The CDR3 runs to 16 residues. V lost 1 base, J lost 5 bases, and 16 bases lay in between. Germline V gene data show CDR1 as LGHNA and CDR2 as YNFKEQ. CDR3 in DNA: TGTGCCAGCAGCCAAGTACTAGCCGGTTGGGGAGATACGCAGTATTTT. Residues: CASSQVLAGWGDTQYF.

This clonotype appeared a few times. This chain joins TRBV20-1 and TRBJ1-3, with D possibly being TRBD1 (5 bases). CDR3 length equals 13 residues. The germline CDR1 and CDR2 sequences are DFQATT and SNEGSKA (reference sequence). V was cut by 6 bases and J by 4 bases, with 13 bases left in between. The CDR3: CSARRGGGNTIYF. In DNA, the CDR3 is TGCAGTGCCAGGCGGGGCGGCGGAAACACCATATATTTT.

In this sample, this clonotype turned up a few times. The J gene is TRBJ1-5, the V gene TRBV20-1, with 10 bases that match TRBD1. V lost 5 bases and J lost 9; bases outside the gene matches: 10. Germline values: CDR1 DFQATT, CDR2 SNEGSKA (reference sequence). This CDR3 is 14 amino acids long. Written as DNA, the CDR3 is TGCAGTGCTGCGACCGGGACAGGGGAACGGCCCCAGCATTTT. Its translation: CSAATGTGERPQHF.

A few counts support this clonotype. The rearrangement links TRBV7-2 to TRBJ2-5, with 10 bases fitting TRBD1. V lost 4 bases, J lost 3 bases, and 8 bases stayed unmatched. CDR1 SGHTA and CDR2 FQGNSA come from the germline V gene. The CDR3 extends over 16 amino acids. DNA of the CDR3: TGTGCCAGCAGCTCGACAGGGGGCGGAAAGAAAGAGACCCAGTACTTC. This encodes CASSSTGGGKKETQYF. Combining the CDR3 with reference TRBV7-2 and TRBJ2-5 gives the whole variable domain GAGVSQSPSNKVTEKGKDVELRCDPISGHTALYWYRQSLGQGLEFLIYFQGNSAPDKSGLPSDRFSAERTGGSVSTLTIQRTQQEDSAVYLCASSSTGGGKKETQYFGPGTRLLVL.

V usage is TRBV6-2 or TRBV6-3 and J usage is TRBJ2-7, with 7 positions matching TRBD2. Germline CDR1 MNHEY, CDR2 SVGEGT. This CDR3 contains 14 residues. J was trimmed by 3 bases and V by 8 bases; bases with no gene match: 10. CDR3 in amino acids: CASRIPGLHYEQYF. The CDR3 DNA is TGTGCCAGCCGCATCCCGGGACTACACTACGAGCAGTACTTC.